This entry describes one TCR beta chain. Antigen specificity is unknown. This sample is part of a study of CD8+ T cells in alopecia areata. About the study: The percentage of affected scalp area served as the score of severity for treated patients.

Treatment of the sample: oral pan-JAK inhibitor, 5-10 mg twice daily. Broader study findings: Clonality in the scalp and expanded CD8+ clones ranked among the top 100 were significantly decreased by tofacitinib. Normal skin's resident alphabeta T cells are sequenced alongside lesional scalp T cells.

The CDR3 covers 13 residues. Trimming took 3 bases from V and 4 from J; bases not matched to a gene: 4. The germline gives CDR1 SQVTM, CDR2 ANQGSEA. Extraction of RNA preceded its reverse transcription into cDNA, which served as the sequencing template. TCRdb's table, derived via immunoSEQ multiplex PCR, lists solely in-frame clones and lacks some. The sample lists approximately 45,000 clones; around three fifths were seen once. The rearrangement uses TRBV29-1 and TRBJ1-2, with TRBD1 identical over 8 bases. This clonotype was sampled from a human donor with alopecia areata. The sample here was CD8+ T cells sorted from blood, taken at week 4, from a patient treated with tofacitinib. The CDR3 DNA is TGCAGCGTTGATGACAGGGGTCTCTATGGCTACACCTTC. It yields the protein CSVDDRGLYGYTF.